This entry lists 5 T cell receptor beta chains sequenced from one sample in a study of blood T cells in healthy people across ages. A second roughly 7 to 12 cycle PCR used barcoded and J-beta primers. TCRdb re-derived calls from the 5' RACE reads in MiXCR, one entry per CDR3 protein. The sample yields around 1,000,000 distinct CDR3 sequences, approximately 25% seen once. The data also belong to a second study, concerning T cells of mothers and their children.

Material: blood. These receptor sequences come from a girl between 2 and 10 years old in good health.

This chain uses TRBV4-3 with TRBJ2-7, with D possibly matching TRBD1 (6 bases). The CDR3 has 15 amino acids. V was trimmed by 4 bases and J by 6 bases, leaving 19 bases between them. CDR1 is LGHNA and CDR2 is YSLEER in the germline V gene. The CDR3, as DNA: TGCGCCAGCAGCCCGGGACAATCGGGAACCCGCGAGCAGTACTTC. Its protein is CASSPGQSGTREQYF.

J is TRBJ2-1 and V is TRBV29-1; 7 positions match TRBD2. Per the germline V gene, CDR1 is SQVTM and CDR2 is ANQGSEA. Unmatched junction bases numbered 20, after V lost 7 bases and J lost 8 bases. The CDR3 loop spans 16 amino acids. The CDR3 bases are TGCAGCGCCTCAGGGACTAACCTCTACCAGGTCTATGAGCAGTTCTTC. Protein sequence: CSASGTNLYQVYEQFF.

The rearrangement links TRBV29-1 to TRBJ2-5; D gene uncertain. Germline loops: CDR1 SQVTM, CDR2 ANQGSEA. The CDR3 covers 13 residues. V shed 4 bases and J shed 2 bases, with 11 bases lying between them. The CDR3, as DNA: TGCAGCGTTGTCAGGCAACTTCAAGAGACCCAGTACTTC. It encodes CSVVRQLQETQYF.

This clonotype was seen ten or more times. This chain connects TRBV7-9 to TRBJ2-5, with unresolved D. The ends were cut back, 3 bases at V and 2 bases at J, with 10 bases in the middle. The CDR3 has 14 residues. In germline, CDR1 is SEHNR, CDR2 FQNEAQ (reference sequence). The CDR3 loop reads CASSFSLGQETQYF. The CDR3 DNA reads TGTGCCAGCAGCTTCTCCCTAGGGCAAGAGACCCAGTACTTC. Full variable domain (remainder filled in from reference TRBV7-9 and TRBJ2-5): DTGVSQNPRHKITKRGQNVTFRCDPISEHNRLYWYRQTLGQGPEFLTYFQNEAQLEKSRLLSDRFSAERPKGSFSTLEIQRTEQGDSAMYLCASSFSLGQETQYFGPGTRLLVL.

In its sample, this clonotype was seen a few times. Sequence at one end of the junction differs from germline and may be a read error. The rearrangement uses TRBV6-1 and TRBJ2-1, with 10 bases matching TRBD2. The germline gives CDR1 MNHNS, CDR2 SASEGT. CDR3 length: 14 amino acids. The CDR3 nucleotides read TGTGCCGTACAATCTAGCGGGAGTTACAGTGAGCAGTTCTTC. Amino acids: CAVQSSGSYSEQFF.